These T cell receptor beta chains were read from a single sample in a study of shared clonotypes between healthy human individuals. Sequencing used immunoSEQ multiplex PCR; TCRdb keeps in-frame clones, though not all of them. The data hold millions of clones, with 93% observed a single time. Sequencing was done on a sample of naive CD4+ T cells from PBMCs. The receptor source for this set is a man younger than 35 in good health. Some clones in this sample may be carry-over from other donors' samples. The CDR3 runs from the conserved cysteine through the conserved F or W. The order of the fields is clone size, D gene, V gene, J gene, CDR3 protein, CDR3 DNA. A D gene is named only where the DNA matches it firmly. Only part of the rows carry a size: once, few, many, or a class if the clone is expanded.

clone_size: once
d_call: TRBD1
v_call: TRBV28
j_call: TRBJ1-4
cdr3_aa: CASSSQDPGGGAEKLFF
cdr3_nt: TGTGCCAGCAGTTCCCAGGACCCAGGGGGGGGCGCGGAAAAACTGTTTTTT

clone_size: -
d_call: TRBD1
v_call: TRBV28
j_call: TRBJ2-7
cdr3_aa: CASQPGTGSYEQYF
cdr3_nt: TGTGCCAGCCAACCAGGGACAGGGTCCTACGAGCAGTACTTC

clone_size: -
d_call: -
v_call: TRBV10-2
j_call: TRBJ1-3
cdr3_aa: CASRDTYSGNTIYF
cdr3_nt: TGCGCCAGCAGGGACACCTACTCTGGAAACACCATATATTTT

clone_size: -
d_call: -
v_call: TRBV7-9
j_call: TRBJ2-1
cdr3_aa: CASSFAGPSEQFF
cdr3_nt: TGTGCCAGCAGCTTCGCAGGGCCATCGGAGCAGTTCTTC

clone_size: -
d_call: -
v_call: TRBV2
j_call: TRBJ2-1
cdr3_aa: CASRIRLLSYNEQFF
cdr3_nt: TGTGCCAGCAGAATAAGACTCCTCTCCTACAATGAGCAGTTCTTC

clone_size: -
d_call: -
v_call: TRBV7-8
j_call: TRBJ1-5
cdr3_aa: CASSLRAPRGQPQHF
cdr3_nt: TGTGCCAGCAGCTTAAGGGCCCCGAGGGGTCAGCCCCAGCATTTT

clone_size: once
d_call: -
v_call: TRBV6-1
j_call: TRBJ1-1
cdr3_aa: CASSEAPRMNTEAFF
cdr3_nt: TGTGCCAGCAGTGAAGCCCCCAGAATGAACACTGAAGCTTTCTTT

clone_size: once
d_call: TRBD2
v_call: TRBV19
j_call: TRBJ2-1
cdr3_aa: CASSDTGLAGVREQFF
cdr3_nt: TGTGCCAGTAGTGATACTGGACTAGCGGGAGTGCGTGAGCAGTTCTTC

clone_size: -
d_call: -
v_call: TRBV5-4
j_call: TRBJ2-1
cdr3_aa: CASSLGGPAYNEQFF
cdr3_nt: TGTGCCAGCAGCTTGGGGGGGCCCGCCTACAATGAGCAGTTCTTC

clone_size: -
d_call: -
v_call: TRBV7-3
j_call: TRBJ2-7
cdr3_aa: CASSLNLGADYEQYF
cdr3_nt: TGTGCCAGCAGCTTAAATCTGGGGGCTGACTACGAGCAGTACTTC

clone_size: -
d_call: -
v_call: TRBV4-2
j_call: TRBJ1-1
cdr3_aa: CASSFAETGGTEAFF
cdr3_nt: TGTGCCAGCAGCTTTGCAGAGACAGGAGGTACTGAAGCTTTCTTT

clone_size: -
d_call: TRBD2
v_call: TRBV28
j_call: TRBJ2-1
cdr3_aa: CAIRGADLAGVNNEQFF
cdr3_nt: TGTGCCATTAGGGGAGCGGACTTGGCGGGAGTAAACAATGAGCAGTTCTTC

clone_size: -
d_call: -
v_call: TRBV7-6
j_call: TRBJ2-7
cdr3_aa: CASSSMRDSDAYEQYF
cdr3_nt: TGTGCCAGCAGCTCCATGCGGGACAGTGACGCTTACGAGCAGTACTTC

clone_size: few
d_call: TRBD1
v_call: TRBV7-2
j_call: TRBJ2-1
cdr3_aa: CASSGRDRYNEQFF
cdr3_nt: TGTGCCAGCAGCGGTAGGGACAGATACAATGAGCAGTTCTTC

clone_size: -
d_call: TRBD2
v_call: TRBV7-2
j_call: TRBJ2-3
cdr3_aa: CASSETSGSSVDTQYF
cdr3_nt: TGTGCCAGCAGCGAGACTAGCGGGAGCTCGGTAGATACGCAGTATTTT

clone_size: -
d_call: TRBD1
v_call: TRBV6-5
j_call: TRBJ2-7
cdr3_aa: CASSYPGQGSWEQYF
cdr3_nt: TGTGCCAGCAGTTATCCGGGACAGGGTTCCTGGGAGCAGTACTTC

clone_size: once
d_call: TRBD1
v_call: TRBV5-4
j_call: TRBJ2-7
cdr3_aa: CASSRGQALFF
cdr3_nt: TGTGCCAGCAGCCGCGGACAGGCCCTCTTTTTC

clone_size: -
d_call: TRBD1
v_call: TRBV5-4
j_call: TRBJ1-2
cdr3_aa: CASSGRGPLMGYTF
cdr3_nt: TGTGCCAGCAGCGGCAGGGGGCCCCTTATGGGCTACACCTTC

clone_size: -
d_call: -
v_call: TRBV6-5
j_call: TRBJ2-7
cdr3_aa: CASSIGIGAAYEQYF
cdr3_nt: TGTGCCAGCTCGATAGGAATTGGGGCAGCCTACGAGCAGTACTTC

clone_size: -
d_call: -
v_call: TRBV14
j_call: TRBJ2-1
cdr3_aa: CASSQGAAAPYGHEQFF
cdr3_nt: TGTGCCAGCAGCCAAGGGGCCGCGGCCCCCTACGGCCATGAGCAGTTCTTC

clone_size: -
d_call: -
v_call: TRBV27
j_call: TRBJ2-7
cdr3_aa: CASSFSRGPESSYEQYF
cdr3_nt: TGTGCCAGCAGTTTTTCCAGGGGTCCAGAAAGCTCCTACGAGCAGTACTTC

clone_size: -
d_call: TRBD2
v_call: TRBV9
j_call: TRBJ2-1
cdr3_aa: CASSARTSGFLDEQFF
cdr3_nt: TGTGCCAGCAGCGCCCGGACTAGCGGTTTCCTAGATGAGCAGTTCTTC

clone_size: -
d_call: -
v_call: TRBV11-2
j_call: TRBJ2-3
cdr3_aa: CASSLTSRLDTQYF
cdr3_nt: TGTGCCAGCAGCTTAACATCACGATTGGATACGCAGTATTTT

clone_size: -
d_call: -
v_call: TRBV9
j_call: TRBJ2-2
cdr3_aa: CASSVTQGGELFF
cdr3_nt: TGTGCCAGCAGCGTAACACAGGGCGGGGAGCTGTTTTTT

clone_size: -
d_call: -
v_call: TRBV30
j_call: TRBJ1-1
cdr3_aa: CACRPRGTEAFF
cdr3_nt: TGTGCCTGTAGACCCCGGGGCACTGAAGCTTTCTTT

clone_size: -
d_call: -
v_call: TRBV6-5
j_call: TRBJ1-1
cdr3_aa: CASSSGGNTEAFF
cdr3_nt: TGTGCCAGCAGTAGCGGGGGGAACACTGAAGCTTTCTTT

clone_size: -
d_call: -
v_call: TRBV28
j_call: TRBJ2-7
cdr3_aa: CASRSSRRLGAEQYF
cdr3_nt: TGTGCCAGCAGGTCTTCCAGGAGGTTGGGTGCCGAGCAGTACTTC

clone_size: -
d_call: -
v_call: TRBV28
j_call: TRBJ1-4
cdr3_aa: CASRAAFIEKLFF
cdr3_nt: TGTGCCAGCCGGGCAGCTTTTATTGAAAAACTGTTTTTT